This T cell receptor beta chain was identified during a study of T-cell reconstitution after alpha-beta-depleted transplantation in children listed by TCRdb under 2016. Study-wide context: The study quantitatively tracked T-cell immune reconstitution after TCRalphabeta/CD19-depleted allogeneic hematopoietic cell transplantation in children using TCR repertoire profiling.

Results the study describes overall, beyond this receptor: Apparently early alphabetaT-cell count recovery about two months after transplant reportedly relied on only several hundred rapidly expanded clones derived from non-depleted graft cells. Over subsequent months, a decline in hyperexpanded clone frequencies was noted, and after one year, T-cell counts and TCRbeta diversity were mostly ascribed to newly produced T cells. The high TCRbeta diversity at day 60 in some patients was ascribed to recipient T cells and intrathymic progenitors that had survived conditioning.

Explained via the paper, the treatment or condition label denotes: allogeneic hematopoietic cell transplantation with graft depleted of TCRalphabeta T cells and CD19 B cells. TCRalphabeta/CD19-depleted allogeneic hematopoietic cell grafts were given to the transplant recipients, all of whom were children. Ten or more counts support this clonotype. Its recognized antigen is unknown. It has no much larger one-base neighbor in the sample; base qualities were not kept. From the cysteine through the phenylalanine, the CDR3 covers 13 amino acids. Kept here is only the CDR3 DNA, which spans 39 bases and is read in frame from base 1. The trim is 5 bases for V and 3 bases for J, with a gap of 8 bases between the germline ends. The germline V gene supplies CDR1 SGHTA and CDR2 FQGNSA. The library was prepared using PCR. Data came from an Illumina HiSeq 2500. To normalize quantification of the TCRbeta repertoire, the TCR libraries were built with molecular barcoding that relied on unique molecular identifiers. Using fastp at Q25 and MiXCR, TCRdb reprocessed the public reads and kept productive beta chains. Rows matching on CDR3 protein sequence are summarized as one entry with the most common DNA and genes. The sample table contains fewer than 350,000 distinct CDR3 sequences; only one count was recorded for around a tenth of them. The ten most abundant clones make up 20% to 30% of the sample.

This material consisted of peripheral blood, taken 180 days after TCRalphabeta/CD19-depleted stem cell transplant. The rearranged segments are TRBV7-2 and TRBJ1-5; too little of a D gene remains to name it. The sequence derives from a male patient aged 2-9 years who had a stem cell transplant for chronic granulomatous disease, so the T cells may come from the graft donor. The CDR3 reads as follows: CASSTQNNQPQHF. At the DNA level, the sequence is TGTGCCAGCAGCACCCAGAACAATCAGCCCCAGCATTTT. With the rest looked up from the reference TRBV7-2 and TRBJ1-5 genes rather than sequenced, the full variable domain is GAGVSQSPSNKVTEKGKDVELRCDPISGHTALYWYRQSLGQGLEFLIYFQGNSAPDKSGLPSDRFSAERTGGSVSTLTIQRTQQEDSAVYLCASSTQNNQPQHFGDGTRLSIL.